The sequence of this T cell receptor (beta chain) was determined in a study of cytomegalovirus exposure and HLA in healthy donors. Regarding the study as a whole: TCR clusters originating in the first cohort tended to co-occur in the 120 validation repertoires, according to a later analysis.

Note on this clone: Its antigen is still unknown.

CDR1 KGHSH and CDR2 LQKENI come from the germline V gene. CDR3 size: 13 residues. Trimming shortened V by 3 bases and J by 0 bases, and 3 bases separated the two germline ends. The data were produced by immunoSEQ multiplex PCR, yet TCRdb's version contains in-frame clones alone and is incomplete. The sample comprises some 170,000 clones, 85% to 90% of which are singletons, and 1.4% rests with the top ten. Sequenced sample: PBMCs. This rearrangement joins TRBV18 to TRBJ2-1; the D is unclear. This clonotype was obtained from a woman in her 30s in good health and CMV-seronegative. The DNA of the CDR3 is TGTGCCAGCTCACCGAGCTCCTACAATGAGCAGTTCTTC. This gives the protein CASSPSSYNEQFF.